The present TCR beta chain was sequenced within a study of blood T cell repertoires in COVID-19 (dated by TCRdb to 2019 to 2021). In the study overall: The collaborator samples originated in the United States, Italy and Spain and spanned the acute and convalescent phases of COVID-19. The prospective study material was composed of cDNA or gDNA derived from T cells, B-cell-depleted T cells, or PBMCs. The dataset comprised deeply sampled blood TCRbeta repertoires from subjects exposed to, actively infected with, or recovered from COVID-19. The repertoires were made available in a free public database intended to serve as a resource for research on the immune response to SARS-CoV-2. Samples were obtained from the ongoing ImmuneRACE study (first 160 participants) and from 1,254 subjects provided by 6 global collaborators. Nearly every sample came with metadata listing a de-identified subject ID, COVID-19 status, age in years and sex. Where available, HLA class I and class II types were obtained from metadata supplied by the sample provider rather than from assay-based typing.

What the work shows at the level of the full study, not this receptor alone: The amount of clinical and demographic metadata varied by source and participant and was provided uncurated.

TCRbeta CDR3 regions were amplified from genomic DNA using the immunoSEQ Assay, a bias-controlled multiplex PCR. Concerning the study's data processing: Within the assay, amplification of reference gene primers was used to estimate how many nucleated cells each sample contained. Sequence reads were collapsed and filtered to measure the absolute abundance of every unique TCRbeta CDR3 rearrangement. For each sample, productive Simpson clonality was calculated by taking the square root of Simpson's diversity index across productive rearrangements. TCRdb obtained this table from immuneACCESS and retained in-frame rearrangements with V and J assigned. These tables miss some clones; where compared with another copy, unresolved V genes account for less than half of the shortfall, and the remainder is unexplained. V and J calls and clone size follow that table, whereas D and trimming were derived from the DNA. This sample lists approximately 330,000 clones; 70% to 90% were detected once. The ten biggest clones cover around 4% of the sample.

CDR3 length: 18 amino acids, cysteine to phenylalanine. Only the CDR3 region is kept as DNA, spanning 54 bases read in frame from base 1. Germline trimming: 4 bases from V, 0 bases from J; junction bases outside gene matches: 14. According to the germline V gene, CDR1 reads MGHRA and CDR2 reads YSYEKL. A word on this clone: This clone's antigen is unknown. No base quality information exists; no much larger clone differs at one position.

Participants in the prospective study were enrolled through a virtual design, were aged roughly 18 to 100 years, and lived in 24 United States geographic areas. To assign participants to cohorts, the prospective study relied on clinical history that participants themselves reported in a screening survey and a study questionnaire. Each participant in the prospective study had whole blood, serum and a nasopharyngeal or oropharyngeal swab collected by mobile phlebotomists. Participants in the prospective study had the option to provide additional blood draws and questionnaires over a roughly 2-month period. Before DNA extraction, blood samples from the prospective study were shipped at room temperature or frozen.

This clonotype originated in a middle-aged woman with acute COVID-19. The sequencing sample was made of PBMCs or T cells enriched from blood (not recorded which). Recombination joined TRBV4-1 with TRBJ1-1, with 7 bases in between that match TRBD1. Here is the DNA: TGCGCCAGCAGCCGTACGGAGGGACAGTCCCTGTTGAACACTGAAGCTTTCTTT. The encoded protein is CASSRTEGQSLLNTEAFF.